This T cell receptor (beta chain) emerged from a study of naive and memory T cell subsets. Notes on the study in general: Over 90% of naive TCR sequences appeared only once, unlike memory subsets.

As concerns this clonotype: Its antigen is still unknown.

Two oligonucleotides, mixed equimolar, formed the beta constant-region primer covering TRBC1 and TRBC2. MiXCR, applied by TCRdb to the UMI-ligation and nested PCR reads, yields one record per CDR3 protein. This sample has 130,000 to 150,000 distinct CDR3 sequences; over 15% occur once, and the top ten carry 0.14%. Trimming took 5 bases from V and 4 from J; bases not matched to a gene: 6. In germline, CDR1 is KGHSH, CDR2 LQKENI. This CDR3 contains 15 residues. The source material was naive CD4+ T cells from blood. The TCR comes from a human donor in good health. The chain recombines TRBV18 with TRBJ2-5, with 11 bases lining up with TRBD2. CDR3 in DNA: TGTGCCAGCTCAGTTACCGGGACTAGCGGAGAGACCCAGTACTTC. Translated: CASSVTGTSGETQYF.